This T cell receptor (beta chain) was recovered during a study of shared clonotypes between healthy human individuals. This clone has only a few counts. The CDR3 has 13 residues. Germline V gene data show CDR1 as MNHEY and CDR2 as SVGAGI. V lost 10 bases to trimming and J lost 1 base, with 14 bases between them. Clones were read by immunoSEQ multiplex PCR, and TCRdb kept only the in-frame ones, dropping some. The sample lists some 2,000,000 clones, 85% to 95% seen once, with 0.1% to 0.15% in the top ten. The genes are TRBV6-5 and TRBJ2-7, with D hard to call. Source material: naive CD4+ T cells sorted from blood. Subset described: CD45RA+ positively selected. This clonotype was sampled from a man between 18 and 35 years old in good health. DNA for the CDR3: TGTGCCACCACCCGGACGGAATCCTACGAGCAGTACTTC. Translating gives CATTRTESYEQYF.